Listed below are T cell receptor beta chains from one sample, sequenced in a study of T cells in Graves' hyperthyroidism and ophthalmopathy. TCRdb re-called the multiplex PCR reads through MiXCR, storing one row per CDR3 protein. The data show hundreds of thousands of distinct CDR3 sequences, about 15% seen once. What was sequenced was blood. The receptors were sampled from a woman aged 40 to 55 with Graves' ophthalmopathy. Both conserved end residues are part of each CDR3. D genes are given only for firm matches. Rows give clone size only sometimes, using once, few, many, or a class for an expanded clone.

J gene	V gene	D gene	clone size	CDR3 protein	CDR3 DNA
TRBJ1-1	TRBV7-3	.	many	CASRGRSAQDTEAFF	TGTGCCAGCAGGGGCAGAAGTGCCCAGGACACTGAAGCTTTCTTT
TRBJ1-5	TRBV20-1	.	.	CSARHPYSNQPQHF	TGCAGTGCCCGACACCCCTATAGCAATCAGCCCCAGCATTTT
TRBJ1-2	TRBV20-1	.	many	CSARSDRDGVRGGDGYTF	TGCAGTGCTAGATCGGACCGGGACGGTGTACGAGGGGGAGATGGCTACACCTTC
TRBJ1-1	TRBV7-2	TRBD1	many	CASSLGRQGEAFF	TGTGCCAGCAGCTTAGGTAGACAGGGAGAAGCTTTCTTT
TRBJ2-7	TRBV30	.	.	CAWRSNGLEQYF	TGTGCCTGGAGAAGCAATGGGCTCGAGCAGTACTTC
TRBJ2-2	TRBV14	.	many	CASSQVGNHRGSGELFF	TGTGCCAGCAGCCAAGTTGGCAACCATAGAGGTTCCGGGGAGCTGTTTTTT
TRBJ2-7	TRBV6-1	.	many	CASTKDGIFSYEQYF	TGTGCCAGCACCAAGGACGGAATTTTCTCCTACGAGCAGTACTTC
TRBJ2-7	TRBV11-2	.	many	CASSPGSSITYEQYF	TGTGCCAGCAGCCCGGGATCCTCTATAACCTACGAGCAGTACTTC
TRBJ1-3	TRBV2	.	many	CASSEFMGAGNTIYF	TGTGCCAGCAGTGAATTCATGGGAGCCGGAAACACCATATATTTT
TRBJ2-7	TRBV6-1	.	many	CASSEGGAVGEQYF	TGTGCCAGCAGTGAGGGGGGAGCCGTGGGTGAGCAGTACTTC
TRBJ2-7	TRBV9	TRBD2	.	CASSREGWEGGEQYF	TGTGCCAGCAGCAGAGAGGGTTGGGAGGGAGGCGAGCAGTACTTC
TRBJ2-7	TRBV12-3/TRBV12-4	.	many	CASSSRDYSYEQYF	TGTGCCAGCAGTTCACGGGATTACTCCTACGAGCAGTACTTC
TRBJ2-7	TRBV5-8	.	many	CASSSQASRAYEQYF	TGTGCCAGCAGCTCCCAAGCCTCTAGAGCCTACGAGCAGTACTTC
TRBJ2-7	TRBV28	TRBD1	many	CASSNRDRTYEQYF	TGTGCCAGCAGCAACCGGGACAGAACCTACGAGCAGTACTTC
TRBJ2-2	TRBV7-3	TRBD2	few	CASSPGLAGITGELFF	TGTGCCAGCAGCCCTGGACTAGCGGGGATCACCGGGGAGCTGTTTTTT
TRBJ2-7	TRBV6-1	.	many	CASSRLSPYEQYF	TGTGCCAGCAGTCGTCTATCGCCCTACGAGCAGTACTTC
TRBJ1-5	TRBV11-2	.	many	CASSLDGVSGTTHF	TGTGCCAGCAGCTTAGATGGGGTTTCGGGGACGACGCATTTT
TRBJ2-5	TRBV6-5	TRBD1	many	CASRPDRGETQYF	TGTGCCAGCAGGCCGGACAGGGGAGAGACCCAGTACTTC
TRBJ1-1	TRBV12-3/TRBV12-4	.	.	CASSFAGPGTEAFF	TGTGCCAGCAGTTTCGCAGGTCCGGGAACTGAAGCTTTCTTT
TRBJ2-5	TRBV6-5	.	.	CASSYSGPLQEKYF	TGTGCCAGCAGTTACTCGGGCCCGCTACAGGAAAAGTACTTC
TRBJ2-5	TRBV7-2	.	many	CASSEGGIEETQYF	TGTGCCAGCAGCGAGGGGGGTATAGAAGAGACCCAGTACTTC
TRBJ2-7	TRBV28	.	.	CASRRGSPEQYF	TGTGCCAGCAGACGCGGGTCCCCGGAGCAGTACTTC
TRBJ2-1	TRBV6-1	.	.	CASSALRVEQFF	TGTGCCAGCAGTGCGTTGCGGGTTGAGCAGTTCTTC
TRBJ1-1	TRBV30	.	.	CAWKRQPNTEAFF	TGTGCCTGGAAGAGACAACCGAACACTGAAGCTTTCTTT
TRBJ1-5	TRBV6-1	.	many	CASKEPQHF	TGTGCCAGCAAGGAGCCCCAGCATTTT
TRBJ2-5	TRBV5-5	TRBD2	few	CASSSGLAGAIETQYF	TGTGCCAGCAGCTCCGGACTAGCGGGAGCTATTGAGACCCAGTACTTC
TRBJ2-7	TRBV27	.	many	CASRSGPGFHEQYF	TGTGCCAGCAGGAGCGGGCCCGGGTTCCACGAGCAGTACTTC
TRBJ1-2	TRBV27	TRBD1	many	CASRMTGGYGYTF	TGTGCCAGCAGGATGACAGGGGGGTATGGCTACACCTTC
TRBJ2-2	TRBV10-3	.	many	CATRKGEVDTGELFF	TGTGCCACGAGGAAGGGGGAGGTGGACACCGGGGAGCTGTTTTTT
TRBJ1-4	TRBV6-1	TRBD1	.	CASRPDRVDEKLFF	TGTGCCAGCAGACCCGACAGGGTTGATGAAAAACTGTTTTTT
TRBJ1-2	TRBV7-9	.	.	CASSLTEAGYTF	TGTGCCAGCAGCTTGACAGAGGCCGGCTACACCTTC
TRBJ2-7	TRBV9	TRBD2	few	CASSPNLAEAYEQYF	TGTGCCAGCAGTCCCAACCTAGCGGAAGCCTACGAGCAGTACTTC
TRBJ1-2	TRBV28	.	many	CASSFAEGGYTF	TGTGCCAGCAGTTTTGCTGAGGGTGGCTACACCTTC
TRBJ1-3	TRBV5-1	TRBD1	many	CASSGTGTGNTIYF	TGCGCCAGCAGCGGGACAGGGACTGGAAACACCATATATTTT
TRBJ2-5	TRBV27	TRBD2	.	CASSPGTSGLQYF	TGTGCCAGCAGCCCCGGGACTAGCGGGCTCCAGTACTTC
TRBJ2-5	TRBV20-1	TRBD2	many	CSAPILAGVETQYF	TGCAGTGCCCCAATCCTAGCGGGAGTCGAGACCCAGTACTTC
TRBJ1-5	TRBV19	.	.	CASSIQTPGNQAQHF	TGTGCCAGTAGTATACAGACTCCAGGCAATCAGGCCCAGCATTTT
TRBJ1-1	TRBV20-1	.	many	CSALTLQNTEAFF	TGCAGTGCCCTGACCCTGCAGAACACTGAAGCTTTCTTT
TRBJ1-5	TRBV6-5	.	many	CASSPSDGFNQPQHF	TGTGCCAGCAGTCCCTCGGACGGTTTCAATCAGCCCCAGCATTTT
TRBJ1-6	TRBV12-3/TRBV12-4	TRBD1	many	CASHLGTVGSPLHF	TGTGCCAGCCATCTTGGGACAGTAGGATCACCCCTCCACTTT
TRBJ1-1	TRBV3-1	.	.	CASSQDLDTEAFF	TGTGCCAGCAGCCAAGATTTGGACACTGAAGCTTTCTTT
TRBJ2-7	TRBV11-2	TRBD2	.	CASSRGTSGGASEQYF	TGTGCCAGCAGCCGGGGGACTAGCGGGGGGGCCTCCGAGCAGTACTTC
TRBJ2-6	TRBV29-1	.	many	CSVQQGFSGANVLTF	TGCAGCGTACAGCAAGGATTCTCTGGGGCCAACGTCCTGACTTTC
TRBJ2-5	TRBV25-1	TRBD2	many	CASSEFPSGSQETQYF	TGTGCCAGCAGTGAATTCCCTAGCGGGTCACAAGAGACCCAGTACTTC
TRBJ1-5	TRBV20-1	.	many	CSALGGDHLGQPQHF	TGCAGTGCCCTTGGCGGTGATCACCTAGGCCAGCCCCAGCATTTT
TRBJ1-2	TRBV28	.	.	CASTGTDANYGYTF	TGTGCCAGCACTGGGACCGATGCTAACTATGGCTACACCTTC
TRBJ1-5	TRBV12-3/TRBV12-4	.	.	CASNGQGGQPQHF	TGTGCCAGCAACGGGCAGGGCGGCCAGCCCCAGCATTTT
TRBJ2-2	TRBV6-1	TRBD2	many	CASSALTAGGPAGELFF	TGTGCCAGCAGTGCCCTCACAGCGGGAGGGCCAGCCGGGGAGCTGTTTTTT
TRBJ1-2	TRBV12-3/TRBV12-4	.	many	CASSLGDNYGYTF	TGTGCCAGCAGTTTGGGGGATAACTATGGCTACACCTTC
TRBJ2-2	TRBV29-1	.	few	CSGSGDGNTGELFF	TGCAGCGGGTCCGGGGATGGGAACACCGGGGAGCTGTTTTTT
TRBJ1-2	TRBV6-1	.	many	CASSQDSPYGYTF	TGTGCCAGCAGCCAGGACTCCCCCTATGGCTACACCTTC
TRBJ2-2	TRBV9	.	few	CASGPGTGDLNTGELFF	TGTGCCAGCGGGCCCGGGACTGGTGATCTGAACACCGGGGAGCTGTTTTTT
TRBJ1-2	TRBV5-1	TRBD1	few	CASSLASGQGYGYTF	TGCGCCAGCAGCTTGGCCTCGGGACAGGGTTATGGCTACACCTTC
TRBJ2-7	TRBV2	TRBD1	.	CASRPGTGAYEQYF	TGTGCCAGCAGACCCGGGACAGGCGCCTACGAGCAGTACTTC
TRBJ1-2	TRBV14	.	.	CASSQDRPGRGYGYTF	TGTGCCAGCAGCCAAGATCGCCCAGGGCGAGGCTATGGCTACACCTTC
TRBJ1-6	TRBV6-1	TRBD1	many	CASSRQGLGANSPLHF	TGTGCCAGCAGTCGACAGGGCCTCGGAGCTAATTCACCCCTCCACTTT
TRBJ1-2	TRBV19	.	many	CASSIDRALYGYTF	TGTGCCAGTAGTATAGATCGGGCCCTCTATGGCTACACCTTC
TRBJ2-7	TRBV27	.	few	CASSSNGRAYEQYF	TGTGCCAGCAGTTCAAATGGGAGAGCGTACGAGCAGTACTTC
TRBJ1-5	TRBV4-1	.	many	CASSQGSGARNQPQHF	TGCGCCAGCAGCCAAGGGAGCGGGGCCCGCAATCAGCCCCAGCATTTT